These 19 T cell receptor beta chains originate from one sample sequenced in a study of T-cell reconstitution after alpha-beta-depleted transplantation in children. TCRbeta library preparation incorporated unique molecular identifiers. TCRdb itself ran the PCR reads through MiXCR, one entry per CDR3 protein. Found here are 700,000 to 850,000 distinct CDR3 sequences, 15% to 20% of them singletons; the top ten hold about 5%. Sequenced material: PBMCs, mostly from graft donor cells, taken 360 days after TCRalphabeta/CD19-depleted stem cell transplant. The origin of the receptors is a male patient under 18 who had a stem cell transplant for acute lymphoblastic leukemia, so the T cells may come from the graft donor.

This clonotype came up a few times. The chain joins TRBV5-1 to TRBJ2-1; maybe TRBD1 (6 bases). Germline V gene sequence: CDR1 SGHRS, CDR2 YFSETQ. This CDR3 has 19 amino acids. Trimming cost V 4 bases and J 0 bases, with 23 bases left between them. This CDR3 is CASSKNRATGPTSYNEQFF. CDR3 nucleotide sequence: TGCGCCAGCAGCAAAAATAGGGCGACAGGTCCAACCTCCTACAATGAGCAGTTCTTC.

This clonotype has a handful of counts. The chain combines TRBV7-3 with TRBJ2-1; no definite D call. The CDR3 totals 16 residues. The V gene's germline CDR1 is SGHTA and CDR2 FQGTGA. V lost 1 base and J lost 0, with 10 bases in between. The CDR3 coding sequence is TGTGCCAGCAGCTTAATTACTGTAAGCTCCTACAATGAGCAGTTCTTC. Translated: CASSLITVSSYNEQFF.

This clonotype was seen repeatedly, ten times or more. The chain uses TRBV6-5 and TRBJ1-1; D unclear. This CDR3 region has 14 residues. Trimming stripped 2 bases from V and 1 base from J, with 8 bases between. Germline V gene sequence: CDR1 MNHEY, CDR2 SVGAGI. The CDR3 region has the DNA TGTGCCAGCAGTTACGCGCAACAGAACACTGAAGCTTTCTTT. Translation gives CASSYAQQNTEAFF.

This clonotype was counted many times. This chain's CDR3 is CASNQPGLVTPSSYNEQFF. DNA of the CDR3: TGTGCCAGCAACCAACCGGGACTAGTAACCCCTTCTTCCTACAATGAGCAGTTCTTC. The chain carries TRBV12-3 or TRBV12-4 and TRBJ2-1; 8 bases fit TRBD2. CDR3 length: 19 amino acids. With V trimmed by 7 bases and J by 1 base, 18 bases remained unmatched.

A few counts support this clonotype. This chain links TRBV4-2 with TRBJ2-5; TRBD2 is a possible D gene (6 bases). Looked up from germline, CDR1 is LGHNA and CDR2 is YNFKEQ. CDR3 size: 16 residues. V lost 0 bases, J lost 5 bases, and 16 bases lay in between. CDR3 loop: CASSQDVWRESETQYF. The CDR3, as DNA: TGTGCCAGCAGCCAAGATGTTTGGCGGGAAAGTGAGACCCAGTACTTC.

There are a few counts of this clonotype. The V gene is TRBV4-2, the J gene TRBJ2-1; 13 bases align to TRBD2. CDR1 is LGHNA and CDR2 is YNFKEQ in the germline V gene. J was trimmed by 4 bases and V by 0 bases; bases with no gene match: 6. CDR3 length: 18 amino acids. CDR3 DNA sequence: TGTGCCAGCAGCCAAGAGACGCTGGGACTAGCGGGATACAATGAGCAGTTCTTC. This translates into CASSQETLGLAGYNEQFF.

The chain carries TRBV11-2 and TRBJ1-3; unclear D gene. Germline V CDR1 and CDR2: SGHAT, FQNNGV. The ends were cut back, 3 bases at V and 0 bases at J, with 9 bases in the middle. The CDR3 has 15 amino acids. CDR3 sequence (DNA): TGTGCCAGCAGCTTGGTGGCTAACTCTGGAAACACCATATATTTT. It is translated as CASSLVANSGNTIYF.

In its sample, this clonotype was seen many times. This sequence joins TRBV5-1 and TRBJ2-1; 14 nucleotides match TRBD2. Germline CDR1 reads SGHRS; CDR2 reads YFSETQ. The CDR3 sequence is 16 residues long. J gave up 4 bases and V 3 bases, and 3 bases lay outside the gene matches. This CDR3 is CASSWGTSGGYNEQFF. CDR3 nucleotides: TGCGCCAGCAGCTGGGGGACTAGCGGGGGATACAATGAGCAGTTCTTC.

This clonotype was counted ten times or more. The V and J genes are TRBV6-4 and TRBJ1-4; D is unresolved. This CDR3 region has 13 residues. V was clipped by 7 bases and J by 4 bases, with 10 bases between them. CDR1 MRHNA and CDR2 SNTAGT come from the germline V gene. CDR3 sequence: CASKPDGNEKLFF. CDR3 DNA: TGTGCCAGCAAACCCGACGGTAATGAAAAACTGTTTTTT.

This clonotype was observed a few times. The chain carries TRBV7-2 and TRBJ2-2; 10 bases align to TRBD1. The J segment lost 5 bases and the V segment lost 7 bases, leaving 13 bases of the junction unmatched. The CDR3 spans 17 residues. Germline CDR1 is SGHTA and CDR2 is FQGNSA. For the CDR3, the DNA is TGTGCCAGCAAATACACAAGGGGACAGGGGTGGACCGGGGAGCTGTTTTTT. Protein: CASKYTRGQGWTGELFF.

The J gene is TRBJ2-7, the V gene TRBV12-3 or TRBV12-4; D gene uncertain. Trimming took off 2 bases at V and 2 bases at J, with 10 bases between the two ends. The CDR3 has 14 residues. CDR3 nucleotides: TGTGCCAGCAGTTTATTCGGGCCCACCTACGAGCAGTACTTC. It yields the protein CASSLFGPTYEQYF.

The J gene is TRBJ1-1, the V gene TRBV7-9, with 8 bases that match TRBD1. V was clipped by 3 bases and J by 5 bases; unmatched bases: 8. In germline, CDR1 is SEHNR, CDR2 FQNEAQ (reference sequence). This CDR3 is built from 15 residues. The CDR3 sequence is CASSFQGARGTEAFF. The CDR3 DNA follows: TGTGCCAGCAGCTTCCAGGGGGCGCGGGGAACTGAAGCTTTCTTT.

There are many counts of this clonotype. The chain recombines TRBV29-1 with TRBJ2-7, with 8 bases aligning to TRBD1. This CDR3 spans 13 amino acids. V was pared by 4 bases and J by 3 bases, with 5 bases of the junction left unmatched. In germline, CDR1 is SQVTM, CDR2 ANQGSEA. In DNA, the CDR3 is TGCAGCGTTGGGACAGGGCTGTACTACGAGCAGTACTTC. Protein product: CSVGTGLYYEQYF.

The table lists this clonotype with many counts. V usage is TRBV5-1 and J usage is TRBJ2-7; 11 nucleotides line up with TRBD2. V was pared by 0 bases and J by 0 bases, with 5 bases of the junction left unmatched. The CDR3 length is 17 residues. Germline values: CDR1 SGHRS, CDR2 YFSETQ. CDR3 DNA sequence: TGCGCCAGCAGCTTGGTAGCTAGCGGGAGGAACTCCTACGAGCAGTACTTC. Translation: CASSLVASGRNSYEQYF.

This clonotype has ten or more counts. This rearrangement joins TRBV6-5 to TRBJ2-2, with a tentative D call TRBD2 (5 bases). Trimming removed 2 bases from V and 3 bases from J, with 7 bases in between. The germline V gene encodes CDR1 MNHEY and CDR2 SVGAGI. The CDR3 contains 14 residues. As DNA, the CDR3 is TGTGCCAGCAGTTACGGCGGGTACACCGGGGAGCTGTTTTTT. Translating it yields CASSYGGYTGELFF.

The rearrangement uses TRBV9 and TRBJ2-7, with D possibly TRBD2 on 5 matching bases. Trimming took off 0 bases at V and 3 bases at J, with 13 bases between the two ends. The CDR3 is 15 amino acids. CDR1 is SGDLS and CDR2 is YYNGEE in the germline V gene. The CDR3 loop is CASSVEPAAHYEQYF. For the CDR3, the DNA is TGTGCCAGCAGCGTAGAACCAGCGGCACACTACGAGCAGTACTTC.

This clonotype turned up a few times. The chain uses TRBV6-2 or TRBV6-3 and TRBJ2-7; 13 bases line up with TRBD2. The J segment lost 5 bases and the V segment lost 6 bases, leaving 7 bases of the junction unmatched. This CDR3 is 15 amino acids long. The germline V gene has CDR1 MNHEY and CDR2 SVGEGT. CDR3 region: CASSKRLAGGHEQYF. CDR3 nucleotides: TGTGCCAGCAGCAAAAGACTAGCGGGAGGTCACGAGCAGTACTTC.

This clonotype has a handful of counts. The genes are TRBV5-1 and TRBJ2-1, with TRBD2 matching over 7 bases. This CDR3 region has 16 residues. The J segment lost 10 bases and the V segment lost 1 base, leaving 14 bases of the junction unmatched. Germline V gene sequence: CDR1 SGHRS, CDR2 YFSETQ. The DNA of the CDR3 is TGCGCCAGCAGCTTGAATTGGGGGGGGTGGCGGCCGGAGCAGTTCTTC. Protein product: CASSLNWGGWRPEQFF.

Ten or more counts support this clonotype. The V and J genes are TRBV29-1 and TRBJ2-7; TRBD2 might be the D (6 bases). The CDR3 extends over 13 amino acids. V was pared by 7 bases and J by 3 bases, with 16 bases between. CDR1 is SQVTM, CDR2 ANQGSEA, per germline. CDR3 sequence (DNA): TGCAGCGGCGGGAATGGGATAGGCTACGAGCAGTACTTC. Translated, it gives CSGGNGIGYEQYF.